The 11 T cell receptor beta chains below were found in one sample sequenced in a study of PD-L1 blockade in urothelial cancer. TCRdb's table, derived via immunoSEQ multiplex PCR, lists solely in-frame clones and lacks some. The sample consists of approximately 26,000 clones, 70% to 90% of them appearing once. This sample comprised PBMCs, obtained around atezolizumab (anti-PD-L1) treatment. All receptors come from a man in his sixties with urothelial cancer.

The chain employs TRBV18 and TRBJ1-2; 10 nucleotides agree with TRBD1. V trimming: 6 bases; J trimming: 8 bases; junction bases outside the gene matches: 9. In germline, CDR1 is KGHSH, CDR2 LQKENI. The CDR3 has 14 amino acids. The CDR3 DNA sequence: TGTGCCAGCTCCCCAACCGGACAGGGGGTCGGCTACACCTTC. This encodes CASSPTGQGVGYTF.

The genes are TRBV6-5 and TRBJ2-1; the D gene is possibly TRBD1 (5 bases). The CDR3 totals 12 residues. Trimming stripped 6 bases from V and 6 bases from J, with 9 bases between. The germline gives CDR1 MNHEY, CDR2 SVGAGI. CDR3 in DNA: TGTGCCAGCAGACAGGACGGCAATGAGCAGTTCTTC. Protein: CASRQDGNEQFF.

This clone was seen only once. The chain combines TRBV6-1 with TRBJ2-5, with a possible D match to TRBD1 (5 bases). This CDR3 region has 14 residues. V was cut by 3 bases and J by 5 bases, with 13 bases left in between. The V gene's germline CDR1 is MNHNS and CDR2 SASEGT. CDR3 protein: CASSDQGMGETQYF. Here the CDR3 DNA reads TGTGCCAGCAGTGACCAGGGCATGGGGGAGACCCAGTACTTC.

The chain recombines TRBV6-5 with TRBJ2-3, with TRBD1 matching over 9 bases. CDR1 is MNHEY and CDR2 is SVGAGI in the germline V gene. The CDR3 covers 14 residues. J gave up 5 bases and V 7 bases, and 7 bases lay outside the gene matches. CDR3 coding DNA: TGTGCCAGCAAAGGGACAGGGAAGCTAGATACGCAGTATTTT. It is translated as CASKGTGKLDTQYF.

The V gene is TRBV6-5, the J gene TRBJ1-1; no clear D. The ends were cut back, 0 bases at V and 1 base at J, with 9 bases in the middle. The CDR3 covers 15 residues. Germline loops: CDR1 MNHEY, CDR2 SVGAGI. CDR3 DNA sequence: TGTGCCAGCAGTTACTCGTTCACGGGGAACACTGAAGCTTTCTTT. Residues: CASSYSFTGNTEAFF.

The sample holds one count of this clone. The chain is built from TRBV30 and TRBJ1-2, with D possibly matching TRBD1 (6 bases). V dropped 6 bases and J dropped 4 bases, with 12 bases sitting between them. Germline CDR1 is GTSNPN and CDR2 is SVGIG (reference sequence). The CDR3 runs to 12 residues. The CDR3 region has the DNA TGTGCCTGTCGGACAGACTCCTATGGCTACACCTTC. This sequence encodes CACRTDSYGYTF.

The DNA for the CDR3 is TGTGCCAGTAGTATAGATCACAGGGGGCCCACGGGCACTGAAGCTTTCTTT. It is translated as CASSIDHRGPTGTEAFF. The rearrangement links TRBV19 to TRBJ1-1, with 9 bases that match TRBD1. The CDR3 runs 17 residues. Germline CDR1 and CDR2: LNHDA and SQIVND (reference sequence). V lost 0 bases, J lost 4 bases, and 9 bases stayed unmatched.

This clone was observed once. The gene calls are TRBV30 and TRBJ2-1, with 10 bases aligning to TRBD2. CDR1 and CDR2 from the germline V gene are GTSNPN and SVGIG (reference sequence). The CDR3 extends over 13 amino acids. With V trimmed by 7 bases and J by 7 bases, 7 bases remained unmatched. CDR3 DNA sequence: TGTGCCTTGAGACTAGCGGGCCTTAATGAGCAGTTCTTC. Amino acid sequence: CALRLAGLNEQFF.

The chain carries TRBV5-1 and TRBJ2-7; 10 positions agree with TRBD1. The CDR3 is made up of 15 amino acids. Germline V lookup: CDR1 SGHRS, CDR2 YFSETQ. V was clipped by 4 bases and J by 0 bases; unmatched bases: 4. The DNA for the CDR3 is TGCGCCAGCAGCCCGTGGACAGGGGGCTCCTACGAGCAGTACTTC. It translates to CASSPWTGGSYEQYF.

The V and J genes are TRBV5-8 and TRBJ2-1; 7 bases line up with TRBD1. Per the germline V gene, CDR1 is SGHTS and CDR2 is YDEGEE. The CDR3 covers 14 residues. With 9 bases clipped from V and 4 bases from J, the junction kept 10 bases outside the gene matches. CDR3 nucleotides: TGTGCCACCCTACCGGGACAGAGTTACAATGAGCAGTTCTTC. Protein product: CATLPGQSYNEQFF.

The CDR3: CASSPRQGGKLFF. Written as DNA, the CDR3 is TGCGCCAGCAGCCCTAGACAGGGGGGAAAACTGTTTTTT. V and J are TRBV5-1 and TRBJ1-4; 9 positions agree with TRBD1. The CDR3 consists of 13 residues. Trimming at V came to 4 bases and at J to 10 bases, leaving 5 bases not matched to a gene. Germline CDR1 SGHRS, CDR2 YFSETQ.